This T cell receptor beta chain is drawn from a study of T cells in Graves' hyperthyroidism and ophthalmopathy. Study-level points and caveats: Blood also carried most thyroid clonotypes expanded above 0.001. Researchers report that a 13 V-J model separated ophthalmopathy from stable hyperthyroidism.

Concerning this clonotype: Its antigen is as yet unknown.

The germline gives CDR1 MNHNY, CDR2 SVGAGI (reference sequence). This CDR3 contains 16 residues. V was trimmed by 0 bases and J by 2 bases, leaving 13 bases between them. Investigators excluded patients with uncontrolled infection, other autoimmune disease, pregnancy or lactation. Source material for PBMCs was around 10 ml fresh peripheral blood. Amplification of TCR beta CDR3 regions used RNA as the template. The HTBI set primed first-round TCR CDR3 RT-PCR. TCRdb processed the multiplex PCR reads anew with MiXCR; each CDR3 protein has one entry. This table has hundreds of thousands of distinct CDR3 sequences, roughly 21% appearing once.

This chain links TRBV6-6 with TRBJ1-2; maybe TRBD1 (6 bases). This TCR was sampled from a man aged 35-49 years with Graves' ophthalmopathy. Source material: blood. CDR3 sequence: CASSYSAAGQNYGYTF. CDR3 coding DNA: TGTGCCAGCAGTTACTCCGCGGCGGGACAAAACTATGGCTACACCTTC.